Below, 31 T cell receptor beta chains from the same sample are listed, as sequenced in a study of T-cell reconstitution after alpha-beta-depleted transplantation in children. This sample's TCRbeta library carried unique molecular identifier barcodes. TCRdb ran MiXCR on the PCR reads and lists one entry per CDR3 protein. Of about 500,000 distinct CDR3 sequences listed, 30% to 35% are singletons. The material sequenced was PBMCs from the stem cell graft donor, taken from the stem cell graft. The receptor source for this set is a human donor who donated a stem cell graft to a child with aplastic anemia.

The rearrangement joins TRBV24-1 to TRBJ2-1; D is undetermined. Germline values: CDR1 KGHDR, CDR2 SFDVKD. This CDR3 is built from 11 residues. The V end was cut by 3 bases, the J end by 10 bases, with 6 bases between. CDR3 nucleotides: TGTGCCACCAGTGATATAAGCGAGCAGTTCTTC. Residues: CATSDISEQFF.

The rearrangement links TRBV12-3 or TRBV12-4 to TRBJ1-1; no clear D gene. The CDR3 extends over 14 amino acids. Trimming took 1 base from V and 5 from J, leaving 11 bases between them. DNA of the CDR3: TGTGCCAGCAGTTTAGTGGGTGGAGCTACTGAAGCTTTCTTT. This codes for CASSLVGGATEAFF.

As DNA, the CDR3 is TGCAGTGCTAGAGATAGACCGGACTCGCACGCCCGAGAGACCCAGTACTTC. Its protein product is CSARDRPDSHARETQYF. The V gene is TRBV20-1, the J gene TRBJ2-5, with D perhaps TRBD2 (5 bases). The V end lost 0 bases, the J end lost 4 bases, and 21 bases lay between the germline ends. The CDR3 is 17 residues long. Germline V CDR1 and CDR2: DFQATT, SNEGSKA (reference sequence).

This chain uses TRBV5-1 with TRBJ2-7; TRBD1 aligns across 7 bases. CDR3 length: 15 residues. Germline CDR1 SGHRS, CDR2 YFSETQ. V dropped 4 bases and J dropped 2; count of bases not matched to a gene: 9. CDR3 DNA sequence: TGCGCCAGCAGCCCAAGACAGGGAACCGCCTACGAGCAGTACTTC. Encoded protein: CASSPRQGTAYEQYF.

The chain links TRBV12-3 or TRBV12-4 to TRBJ1-1, with a weak D call TRBD1 (5 bases). V was shortened by 6 bases and J by 5 bases, with 10 bases between the two germline ends. The CDR3 extends over 12 amino acids. The CDR3 spells CASSEGLTEAFF. The CDR3 DNA reads TGTGCCAGCAGCGAGGGGTTAACTGAAGCTTTCTTT.

This clonotype was seen only a few times. The CDR3 sequence is CSVDHRETQYF. For the CDR3, the DNA is TGCAGCGTGGATCACAGGGAGACCCAGTACTTC. The rearrangement uses TRBV29-1 and TRBJ2-5, with D perhaps TRBD1 (5 bases). The V and J ends lost 6 bases and 5 bases respectively, with 10 bases between them. CDR3 size: 11 residues. CDR1 is SQVTM and CDR2 is ANQGSEA in the germline V gene.

J is TRBJ2-4 and V is TRBV5-1, with TRBD2 identical over 12 bases. Looked up from germline, CDR1 is SGHRS and CDR2 is YFSETQ. The J segment lost 4 bases and the V segment lost 4 bases, leaving 9 bases of the junction unmatched. The CDR3 has 17 amino acids. Here the CDR3 DNA reads TGCGCCAGCAGCGCTACTAGCGGGAGGAACCCGAAAAACATTCAGTACTTC. Amino acids: CASSATSGRNPKNIQYF.

This clonotype turned up a few times. V and J are TRBV28 and TRBJ2-3, with 10 bases identical to TRBD2. V trimming: 7 bases; J trimming: 10 bases; junction bases outside the gene matches: 14. Germline loops: CDR1 MDHEN, CDR2 SYDVKM. CDR3 length: 15 amino acids. The CDR3 region is CASNPLAGDVYSQYF. DNA of the CDR3: TGTGCCAGCAACCCGCTAGCGGGGGACGTTTACTCGCAGTATTTT.

V is TRBV5-4 and J is TRBJ1-4; D uncertain. This CDR3 region has 17 residues. Germline CDR1 is SGHNT and CDR2 is YYREEE (reference sequence). Between the trimmed V and J ends, which lost 0 bases and 5 bases, there was a span of 17 bases. Written as DNA, the CDR3 is TGTGCCAGCAGCTTGGCCGAGTGGGTACGAGAGAATGAAAAACTGTTTTTT. Amino acids: CASSLAEWVRENEKLFF. The full variable domain, completed using reference TRBV5-4 and TRBJ1-4, is ETGVTQSPTHLIKTRGQQVTLRCSSQSGHNTVSWYQQALGQGPQFIFQYYREEENGRGNFPPRFSGLQFPNYSSELNVNALELDDSALYLCASSLAEWVRENEKLFFGSGTQLSVL.

The chain uses TRBV19 and TRBJ1-4; 7 bases line up with TRBD1. The CDR3 is 17 amino acids. Germline CDR1 LNHDA, CDR2 SQIVND (reference sequence). The junction had 12 bases not matched to a gene; V was cut back by 3 bases and J by 5 bases. This CDR3 reads CASSISPGQKLNEKLFF. DNA for the CDR3: TGTGCCAGTAGTATTTCGCCGGGACAGAAACTGAATGAAAAACTGTTTTTT.

This clonotype was detected only a few times. V usage is TRBV7-2 and J usage is TRBJ2-7; 10 nucleotides line up with TRBD2. Per the germline V gene, CDR1 is SGHTA and CDR2 is FQGNSA. The CDR3 extends over 17 amino acids. The junction had 13 bases not matched to a gene; V was cut back by 5 bases and J by 3 bases. CDR3 amino acids: CASSPASGRALFYEQYV. The CDR3 DNA sequence: TGTGCCAGCAGCCCCGCGAGCGGGAGGGCCCTGTTCTACGAGCAGTACGTC.

The gene calls are TRBV29-1 and TRBJ2-5; unclear D gene. Germline assignment: CDR1 SQVTM and CDR2 ANQGSEA. With 4 bases removed from V and 2 bases from J, the gap between germline ends came to 5 bases. The CDR3 extends over 11 amino acids. The CDR3 DNA reads TGCAGCGTTGCCTGGCAAGAGACCCAGTACTTC. Its translation: CSVAWQETQYF.

This clonotype was detected a few times. The chain couples TRBV20-1 to TRBJ2-5, with 11 bases lining up with TRBD2. The V gene end was trimmed by 5 bases and the J gene end by 2 bases; junction bases not matched to a gene: 7. Per the germline V gene, CDR1 is DFQATT and CDR2 is SNEGSKA (reference sequence). The CDR3 contains 15 residues. This chain's CDR3 is CSAPTSGTLQETQYF. CDR3 bases: TGCAGTGCTCCGACTAGCGGGACGCTACAAGAGACCCAGTACTTC.

This clonotype occurred a few times. The V call is TRBV5-6, the J call TRBJ2-7, with D hard to call. Trimming took 3 bases from V and 0 from J, leaving 7 bases between them. CDR1 and CDR2 (germline): SGHDT, YYEEEE. This CDR3 region has 13 residues. CDR3 sequence reads: CASSSSSSYEQYV. Written as DNA, the CDR3 is TGTGCCAGCAGCTCCAGCAGCTCCTACGAGCAGTACGTC.

Only a few counts were recorded for this clonotype. One end of the junction is discordant with germline, which a read error may explain. The chain combines TRBV20-1 with TRBJ2-7; TRBD1 might be the D (5 bases). This CDR3 has 10 residues. The germline V gene has CDR1 DFQATT and CDR2 SNEGSKA (reference sequence). CDR3 protein: CSAPIQDKGF. The CDR3 DNA is TGCAGTGCCCCAATCCAGGACAAAGGCTTC.

The sample holds a few counts of this clonotype. This chain uses TRBV6-2 or TRBV6-3 with TRBJ2-7; the D is unclear. Trimming removed 0 bases from V and 3 bases from J, with 12 bases in between. This CDR3 is 15 amino acids long. The V gene's germline CDR1 is MNHEY and CDR2 SVGEGT. The CDR3 loop is CASSYSGQVNYEQYF. For the CDR3, the DNA is TGTGCCAGCAGTTACTCCGGGCAGGTCAACTACGAGCAGTACTTC.

Only a few counts were recorded for this clonotype. The chain is built from TRBV6-2 or TRBV6-3 and TRBJ2-5; tentatively, D is TRBD1 (6 bases). Germline values: CDR1 MNHEY, CDR2 SVGEGT. CDR3 length equals 14 residues. V was clipped by 7 bases and J by 2 bases, with 14 bases between them. As DNA, the CDR3 is TGTGCCAGCACTAGTGGACAGATACAAGAGACCCAGTACTTC. Amino acid sequence: CASTSGQIQETQYF.

The chain links TRBV6-5 to TRBJ1-1, with 7 bases aligning to TRBD1. The germline CDR1 and CDR2 sequences are MNHEY and SVGAGI. The CDR3 runs 15 residues. With 4 bases clipped from V and 1 base from J, the junction kept 6 bases outside the gene matches. The CDR3 DNA follows: TGTGCCAGCAGTTCCTTTGGGACAGCGAACACTGAAGCTTTCTTT. It encodes CASSSFGTANTEAFF.

This clonotype came up a few times. The chain joins TRBV12-3 or TRBV12-4 to TRBJ1-1; D not certain. This CDR3 spans 13 amino acids. Trimming took off 3 bases at V and 5 bases at J, with 10 bases between the two ends. CDR3 region: CASSFSAGTEAFF. The CDR3 DNA sequence: TGTGCCAGCAGTTTTTCCGCCGGGACTGAAGCTTTCTTT.

The chain has TRBV6-5 and TRBJ2-3, with D unresolved. The CDR3 contains 14 residues. V lost 1 base and J 2 bases, leaving 7 bases between the germline ends. The germline V gene encodes CDR1 MNHEY and CDR2 SVGAGI. This chain's CDR3 is CASSYLGNTDTQYF. CDR3 DNA sequence: TGTGCCAGCAGTTACTTGGGAAACACAGATACGCAGTATTTT.

The V call is TRBV15, the J call TRBJ1-2; D is possibly TRBD1 (5 bases). The CDR3 has 16 amino acids. Per the germline V gene, CDR1 is LNHNV and CDR2 is YYDKDF (reference sequence). V lost 4 bases to trimming and J lost 3 bases, with 18 bases between them. CDR3 protein: CATSKGLGAQDYGYTF. The CDR3 bases are TGTGCCACCAGCAAGGGCCTTGGGGCCCAAGACTATGGCTACACCTTC.

This clonotype occurred a few times. The V gene is TRBV5-1, the J gene TRBJ2-7; TRBD2 agrees at 7 bases. This CDR3 comprises 14 residues. Germline V gene data show CDR1 as SGHRS and CDR2 as YFSETQ. The trim removed 5 bases at V and 0 bases at J, leaving 5 bases unmatched. CDR3: CASSLSGISYEQYF. CDR3 nucleotide sequence: TGCGCCAGCAGTCTAAGCGGGATCTCCTACGAGCAGTACTTC.

This clonotype has more than one count but fewer than ten. This sequence joins TRBV7-9 and TRBJ2-7; 11 nucleotides align to TRBD2. This CDR3 comprises 15 residues. V was clipped by 4 bases and J by 4 bases; unmatched bases: 6. Per germline, CDR1 SEHNR and CDR2 FQNEAQ (reference sequence). The CDR3, as DNA: TGTGCCAGCAGCTCACTAGCGGGAGAAACGTACGAGCAGTACTTC. Its translation: CASSSLAGETYEQYF.

The chain joins TRBV20-1 to TRBJ2-1; D call uncertain. In germline, CDR1 is DFQATT, CDR2 SNEGSKA (reference sequence). This CDR3 has 13 residues. The V and J ends lost 4 bases and 8 bases respectively, with 15 bases between them. The CDR3 coding sequence is TGCAGTGCTACAGAGCCCAACGGTTATGAGCAGTTCTTC. This gives the protein CSATEPNGYEQFF.

The V gene is TRBV7-2, the J gene TRBJ1-4; the match to TRBD1 covers 9 bases. The length of the CDR3 is 15 residues. Germline loops: CDR1 SGHTA, CDR2 FQGNSA. V shed 5 bases, J shed 7 bases, and the junction held 8 bases outside the gene matches. CDR3: CASSRDRVVGEKLFF. In nucleotides, the CDR3 is TGTGCCAGCAGCCGGGACAGGGTAGTTGGTGAAAAACTGTTTTTT.

V is TRBV30 and J is TRBJ2-7, with D possibly being TRBD1 or TRBD2 (5 bases each). This CDR3 has 13 amino acids. Trimming shortened V by 8 bases and J by 7 bases, and 21 bases separated the two germline ends. Germline values: CDR1 GTSNPN, CDR2 SVGIG (reference sequence). As DNA, the CDR3 is TGTGCCAAACGGGACGCCGCTCGGATGGAGCAGTACTTC. The encoded protein is CAKRDAARMEQYF.

The V call is TRBV7-9, the J call TRBJ1-1; 8 bases are a match to TRBD1. From germline, CDR1 is SEHNR and CDR2 FQNEAQ (reference sequence). This CDR3 region has 16 residues. The J segment lost 4 bases and the V segment lost 5 bases, leaving 12 bases of the junction unmatched. CDR3 protein: CASSRGQGEVSTEAFF. In DNA, the CDR3 is TGTGCCAGCAGCCGTGGACAGGGTGAGGTGAGCACTGAAGCTTTCTTT.

V usage is TRBV20-1 and J usage is TRBJ2-5; D not certain. CDR3 length equals 13 residues. V was cut by 1 base and J by 2 bases, with 8 bases left in between. CDR1 is DFQATT, CDR2 SNEGSKA, per germline (reference sequence). The CDR3 region has the DNA TGCAGTGCTAGAGGCGACCCACAAGAGACCCAGTACTTC. Translated: CSARGDPQETQYF.

The rearrangement joins TRBV7-8 to TRBJ1-1; weak D call: TRBD1 (6 bases). The CDR3 loop spans 16 amino acids. V lost 2 bases, J lost 2 bases, and 15 bases lay in between. The germline V gene encodes CDR1 SGHVS and CDR2 FQNEAQ. The CDR3 coding sequence is TGTGCCAGCAGCTTAAGGACAGCCTCAACAAACACTGAAGCTTTCTTT. Translation gives CASSLRTASTNTEAFF.

There are a few counts of this clonotype. The chain links TRBV7-2 to TRBJ2-1; D possibly corresponds to TRBD2 (6 bases). Germline CDR1 and CDR2: SGHTA and FQGNSA. V lost 3 bases and J lost 3, with 12 bases in between. The CDR3 loop spans 15 amino acids. CDR3 nucleotide sequence: TGTGCCAGCAGCTTCATCGCGGGACTCTACAATGAGCAGTTCTTC. Translating gives CASSFIAGLYNEQFF.

Written as DNA, the CDR3 is TGCAGTGCTAGAGGGCCCTTATCCTCCTACAATGAGCAGTTCTTC. Translation: CSARGPLSSYNEQFF. The J gene is TRBJ2-1, the V gene TRBV20-1; D ambiguous. CDR3 length: 15 amino acids. Per germline, CDR1 DFQATT and CDR2 SNEGSKA (reference sequence). Trimming took off 1 base at V and 0 bases at J, with 10 bases between the two ends.